The source of this T cell receptor beta chain is a study of T-cell reconstitution after alpha-beta-depleted transplantation in children. Whole-study findings and limits: Reportedly, alpha-beta T cells present about two months post-transplant originated from several hundred expanded clones of graft origin. When one year had passed after transplant, most T-cell counts and diversity came from newly produced T cells. After transplant, high TCRbeta diversity at day 60 in some patients arose from surviving recipient T cells and thymic progenitors.

As concerns this clonotype: The antigen is unknown.

The V gene's germline CDR1 is SGHTA and CDR2 FQGTGA. The CDR3 contains 16 residues. V lost 2 bases and J 6 bases, leaving 17 bases between the germline ends. Preparation of the TCRbeta library involved a method that used unique molecular identifiers. TCRdb passed the PCR reads through MiXCR, listing each CDR3 protein once. The sample contains 780,000 or so distinct CDR3 sequences, approximately 15% of which appear only once. This receptor was obtained from a male patient younger than 18 who had a stem cell transplant for acute lymphoblastic leukemia, so the T cells may come from the graft donor. The material was PBMCs, mostly from graft donor cells, obtained 360 days after TCRalphabeta/CD19-depleted stem cell transplant. The rearrangement joins TRBV7-3 to TRBJ2-1, with D possibly being TRBD2 (5 bases). CDR3 sequence (DNA): TGTGCCAGCAGCTTAGCGTGGGTCGGAGGTTTCAATGAGCAGTTCTTC. Translation: CASSLAWVGGFNEQFF.